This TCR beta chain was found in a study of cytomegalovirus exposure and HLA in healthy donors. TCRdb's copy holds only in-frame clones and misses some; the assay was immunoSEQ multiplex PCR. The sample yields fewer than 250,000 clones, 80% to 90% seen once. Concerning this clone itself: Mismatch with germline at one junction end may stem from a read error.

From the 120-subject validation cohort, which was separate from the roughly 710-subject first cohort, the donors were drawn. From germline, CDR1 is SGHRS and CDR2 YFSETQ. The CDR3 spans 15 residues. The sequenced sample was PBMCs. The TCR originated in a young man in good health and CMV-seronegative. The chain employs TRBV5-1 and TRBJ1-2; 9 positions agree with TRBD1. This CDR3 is CASSLVVDRGYDYTF. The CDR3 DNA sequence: TGCGCCAGCAGCTTGGTTGTGGACAGGGGTTATGACTACACCTTC. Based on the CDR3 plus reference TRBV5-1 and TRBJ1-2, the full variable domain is KAGVTQTPRYLIKTRGQQVTLSCSPISGHRSVSWYQQTPGQGLQFLFEYFSETQRNKGNFPGRFSGRQFSNSRSEMNVSTLELGDSALYLCASSLVVDRGYDYTFGSGTRLTVV.